A selection of T cell receptor beta chains follows, all from one sample in a study of cytomegalovirus exposure and HLA in healthy donors. The method was immunoSEQ multiplex PCR; TCRdb's version includes in-frame clones alone and lacks a portion of them. Among 250,000 or so clones listed, nearly 90% were seen once. The sequencing input was PBMCs. The receptors here all came from a woman under 30 in good health and CMV-seronegative. The conserved cysteine and the conserved F or W are not part of the CDR3 here. D genes are given only for firm matches.

d_gene: NA
j_gene: TRBJ2-1
v_gene: TRBV19
CDR3aa: ACHQGPSYNEQF

d_gene: NA
j_gene: TRBJ1-5
v_gene: TRBV7-6
CDR3aa: ASSLSGSPVNQPQH

d_gene: NA
j_gene: TRBJ1-3
v_gene: TRBV28
CDR3aa: ASSLDVYFSGNTIY

d_gene: TRBD2
j_gene: TRBJ2-5
v_gene: TRBV11-2
CDR3aa: ASSLTSGGTVETQY

d_gene: NA
j_gene: TRBJ2-1
v_gene: TRBV19
CDR3aa: ASSIQGYSYNEQF

d_gene: TRBD1
j_gene: TRBJ1-1
v_gene: TRBV7-9
CDR3aa: ASSLGQGGNTEAF

d_gene: TRBD1
j_gene: TRBJ2-5
v_gene: TRBV25-1
CDR3aa: ASSEFRTGVETQY

d_gene: NA
j_gene: TRBJ1-5
v_gene: TRBV6-5
CDR3aa: ASSERGSARPQH

d_gene: TRBD1
j_gene: TRBJ1-1
v_gene: TRBV5-1
CDR3aa: ASKTGGNTEAF

d_gene: NA
j_gene: TRBJ2-2
v_gene: TRBV7-6
CDR3aa: ASSQTGHSTGELF

d_gene: NA
j_gene: TRBJ1-3
v_gene: TRBV2
CDR3aa: ASSTQGPGNTIY

d_gene: TRBD1
j_gene: TRBJ2-1
v_gene: TRBV4-1
CDR3aa: ASSPGTGGPNEQF

d_gene: TRBD1
j_gene: TRBJ2-1
v_gene: TRBV27
CDR3aa: ASSSPRGFLNEQF

d_gene: TRBD1
j_gene: TRBJ1-6
v_gene: TRBV28
CDR3aa: ASSTGGGDSPLH

d_gene: TRBD1
j_gene: TRBJ1-2
v_gene: TRBV4-3
CDR3aa: ASSPSPTGASFNYGYT

d_gene: NA
j_gene: TRBJ2-3
v_gene: TRBV10-1
CDR3aa: ASSPRGGRSTDTQY

d_gene: NA
j_gene: TRBJ1-5
v_gene: TRBV15
CDR3aa: ATSRDLQAYSNQPQH

d_gene: TRBD2
j_gene: TRBJ2-3
v_gene: TRBV19
CDR3aa: ASSPRFYGGRSPDTQY

d_gene: TRBD2
j_gene: TRBJ2-1
v_gene: TRBV27
CDR3aa: ASSLSPSGGPISYNEQF

d_gene: NA
j_gene: TRBJ1-2
v_gene: TRBV7-2
CDR3aa: ASSPDRSGYT